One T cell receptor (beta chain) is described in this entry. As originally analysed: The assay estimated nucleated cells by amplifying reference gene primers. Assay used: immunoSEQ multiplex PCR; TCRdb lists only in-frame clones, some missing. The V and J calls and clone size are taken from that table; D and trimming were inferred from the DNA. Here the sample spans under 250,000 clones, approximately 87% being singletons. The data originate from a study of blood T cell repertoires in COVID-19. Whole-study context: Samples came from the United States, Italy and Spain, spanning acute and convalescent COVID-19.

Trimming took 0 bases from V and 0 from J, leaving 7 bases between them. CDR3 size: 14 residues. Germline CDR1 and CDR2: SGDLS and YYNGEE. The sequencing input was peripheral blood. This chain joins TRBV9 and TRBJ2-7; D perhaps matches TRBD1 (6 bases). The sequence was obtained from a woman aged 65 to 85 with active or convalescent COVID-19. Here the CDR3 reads CASSVGDNSYEQYF. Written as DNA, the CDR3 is TGTGCCAGCAGCGTAGGGGACAACTCCTACGAGCAGTACTTC.